There are a few counts of the clone carrying this TCR beta chain. Its target is unknown. Synthesis of TCR cDNA relied on 5'RACE template switching, which attached a universal primer site and UMIs. TCRdb re-analysed the 5' RACE reads in MiXCR, keeping a single row per CDR3 protein. Here the sample spans 450,000 to 550,000 distinct CDR3 sequences, just over 20% being singletons. The data originate from a study of T cells after yellow fever vaccination. On the study more broadly: The authors prepared low-cell-number fractions using SMART-Seq v4 Ultra Low Input. Study-level points and caveats: Though it reached lower strength, the secondary response hit its peak faster, day 5 versus 15.

Germline V CDR1 and CDR2: DFQATT, SNEGSKA (reference sequence). The CDR3 spans 14 residues. J was trimmed by 4 bases and V by 6 bases; bases with no gene match: 9. This receptor was identified in a man aged 18 to 29 who received the YFV17D yellow fever vaccine. Sample: PBMCs, taken 21 days after the first yellow fever vaccination. The rearrangement links TRBV20-1 to TRBJ2-7; 10 bases fit TRBD1. CDR3 sequence (DNA): TGCAGTGCCCGGGACAGGGGCCCCCAATACGAGCAGTACTTC. Protein product: CSARDRGPQYEQYF.